Presented here are 20 T cell receptor beta chains from one specimen sequenced in a study of blood T cell repertoires in COVID-19. Sequenced by immunoSEQ multiplex PCR; TCRdb stores in-frame clones only, minus some. The repertoire includes under 200,000 clones, around 84% of them detected once, and 5.5% to 8% sits in the top ten. The material sequenced was peripheral blood. The receptors derive from a man aged 45 to 65 with active or convalescent COVID-19.

The V and J genes are TRBV2 and TRBJ2-3, with TRBD2 identical over 14 bases. Germline CDR1 is SNHLY and CDR2 is FYNNEI. The CDR3 contains 17 residues. The trim removed 8 bases at V and 4 bases at J, leaving 11 bases unmatched. CDR3 DNA: TGTGCCAGCTCTAAAGGGACTAGCGGGAGAGGGGCAGATACGCAGTATTTT. It codes for CASSKGTSGRGADTQYF.

CDR3 DNA: TGTGCCAGCAGCTTGGCCGAGAGGAATCAGCCCCAGCATTTT. Translating it yields CASSLAERNQPQHF. V gene TRBV5-8 combines with J gene TRBJ1-5; no clear D gene. The CDR3 runs 14 residues. V lost 0 bases to trimming and J lost 4 bases, with 8 bases between them. Germline V gene lookup returns CDR1 SGHTS and CDR2 YDEGEE.

The V and J genes are TRBV5-4 and TRBJ2-5; 14 nucleotides line up with TRBD2. CDR3 length: 17 amino acids. V lost 3 bases to trimming and J lost 4 bases; unmatched junction nucleotides: 8. The germline V gene encodes CDR1 SGHNT and CDR2 YYREEE (reference sequence). Written as DNA, the CDR3 is TGTGCCAGCAGCTCAGCGACTAGCGGGAGGGCCACAGAGACCCAGTACTTC. Protein product: CASSSATSGRATETQYF.

The chain joins TRBV3-1 (or the pseudogene TRBV3-2) to TRBJ2-3; the match to TRBD2 covers 14 bases. This CDR3 region has 16 residues. The germline CDR1 and CDR2 sequences are LGHDT and YNNKEL (reference sequence). Germline trimming cut 4 bases from V and 7 bases from J; bases unmatched to any gene: 7. In nucleotides, the CDR3 is TGTGCCAGCAGCCCAATAGGACTAGCGGGGGGTAATACGCAGTATTTT. The encoded protein is CASSPIGLAGGNTQYF.

The CDR3 DNA is TGCAGCGTTGAAGGACAGAACTATGGCTACACCTTC. It specifies CSVEGQNYGYTF. This chain joins TRBV29-1 and TRBJ1-2, with D possibly TRBD1 on 5 matching bases. V was pared by 1 base and J by 2 bases, with 5 bases between. Germline V lookup: CDR1 SQVTM, CDR2 ANQGSEA. The CDR3 has 12 residues.

The chain is built from TRBV19 and TRBJ1-1; 10 nucleotides match TRBD1. The CDR3 length is 13 residues. The trim removed 5 bases at V and 5 bases at J, leaving 2 bases unmatched. In germline, CDR1 is LNHDA, CDR2 SQIVND (reference sequence). In DNA, the CDR3 is TGTGCCAGTAGTGGACAGGGGGGGACTGAAGCTTTCTTT. Translated: CASSGQGGTEAFF.

The chain couples TRBV2 to TRBJ1-1; tentatively, D is TRBD1 (6 bases). This CDR3 comprises 13 residues. Trimming removed 6 bases at V and 2 bases at J, with 10 bases between. CDR1 and CDR2 from the germline V gene are SNHLY and FYNNEI. The CDR3 protein is CASSGQINTEAFF. In DNA form, the CDR3 reads TGTGCCAGCAGCGGACAGATAAACACTGAAGCTTTCTTT.

The chain carries TRBV11-3 and TRBJ2-3; TRBD2 aligns across 9 bases. Germline CDR1 SGHNT, CDR2 YENEEA. The CDR3 is 14 amino acids. V gave up 7 bases and J gave up 6 bases; unmatched junction bases: 8. In DNA form, the CDR3 reads TGTGCCAGCAAAGATATAGCGGGGGCGGATACGCAGTATTTT. Its translation is CASKDIAGADTQYF. The full variable domain, its missing parts supplied by reference TRBV11-3 and TRBJ2-3, is EAGVVQSPRYKIIEKKQPVAFWCNPISGHNTLYWYLQNLGQGPELLIRYENEEAVDDSQLPKDRFSAERLKGVDSTLKIQPAELGDSAVYLCASKDIAGADTQYFGPGTRLTVL.

This chain joins TRBV6-2 or TRBV6-3 and TRBJ1-2; unclear D gene. In germline, CDR1 is MNHEY, CDR2 SVGEGT. This CDR3 is built from 15 residues. V was shortened by 0 bases and J by 8 bases, with 16 bases between the two germline ends. The DNA of the CDR3 is TGTGCCAGCAGTTACTCGAGCGGACCCATCCAGGGCTACACCTTC. This sequence encodes CASSYSSGPIQGYTF.

The chain employs TRBV4-2 and TRBJ1-2, with TRBD1 matching 8 bases. CDR1 LGHNA and CDR2 YNFKEQ come from the germline V gene. This CDR3 region has 14 residues. Trimming at V came to 1 base and at J to 7 bases, leaving 5 bases not matched to a gene. This CDR3 reads CASSQVSGTGGYTF. The CDR3 region has the DNA TGTGCCAGCAGCCAAGTGTCCGGGACAGGTGGCTACACCTTC.

The genes are TRBV19 and TRBJ2-3; the D gene is possibly TRBD1 (6 bases). Germline V lookup: CDR1 LNHDA, CDR2 SQIVND (reference sequence). The CDR3 loop spans 15 amino acids. Trimming pared 3 bases from V and 0 bases from J, leaving 10 bases between. CDR3 nucleotide sequence: TGTGCCAGTAGTATGACAGGTACCAGCACAGATACGCAGTATTTT. Amino acid sequence: CASSMTGTSTDTQYF.

This rearrangement joins TRBV27 to TRBJ2-5; perhaps TRBD1 as D (6 bases). The V gene lost 4 bases and the J gene lost 5 bases, with 14 bases spanning the gap. The length of the CDR3 is 14 residues. The germline gives CDR1 MNHEY, CDR2 SMNVEV (reference sequence). CDR3 amino acids: CASSSGAGVETQYF. The CDR3 DNA is TGTGCCAGCAGTTCAGGGGCTGGGGTGGAGACCCAGTACTTC.

The chain is built from TRBV6-2 or TRBV6-3 and TRBJ1-4; D possibly corresponds to TRBD1 (5 bases). Germline values: CDR1 MNHEY, CDR2 SVGEGT. Trimming removed 6 bases at V and 4 bases at J, with 15 bases between. The CDR3 contains 15 residues. The CDR3 DNA is TGTGCCAGCAGCTCTCCGACAGACCTTAATGAAAAACTGTTTTTT. It is translated as CASSSPTDLNEKLFF.

The chain couples TRBV4-3 to TRBJ2-7; a weak D match, TRBD2 (7 bases). Germline CDR1 LGHNA, CDR2 YSLEER. Trimming took off 0 bases at V and 7 bases at J, with 19 bases between the two ends. This CDR3 has 16 residues. The CDR3 loop reads CASSQDEGGGPDEQYF. The CDR3 bases are TGCGCCAGCAGCCAAGACGAGGGGGGAGGGCCGGATGAGCAGTACTTC.

Only one count was recorded for this clone. The chain couples TRBV6-5 to TRBJ1-1; D is ambiguous. The CDR3 is made up of 12 amino acids. V lost 6 bases and J lost 1, with 6 bases in between. Germline V gene sequence: CDR1 MNHEY, CDR2 SVGAGI. DNA of the CDR3: TGTGCCAGCAGGGGCGAGAACACTGAAGCTTTCTTT. Protein product: CASRGENTEAFF.

J is TRBJ2-1 and V is TRBV11-2, with TRBD1 matching over 12 bases. Germline V gives CDR1 SGHAT, CDR2 FQNNGV. V shed 5 bases and J 5 bases; nucleotides not matched to a gene: 4. The CDR3 is 15 amino acids. The CDR3 reads CASSLGQGANNEQFF. Written as DNA, the CDR3 is TGTGCCAGCAGCCTGGGACAGGGGGCCAACAATGAGCAGTTCTTC.

The chain uses TRBV2 and TRBJ1-4; D remains unclear. This CDR3 contains 14 residues. V gave up 7 bases and J gave up 7 bases, with 16 bases separating them. The germline gives CDR1 SNHLY, CDR2 FYNNEI. The CDR3 DNA reads TGTGCCAGCAAGGCCCTGGTTACGGGTGAAAAACTGTTTTTT. Its translation is CASKALVTGEKLFF.

V gene TRBV6-1 combines with J gene TRBJ1-2, with 8 bases lining up with TRBD1. V dropped 4 bases and J dropped 9; count of bases not matched to a gene: 10. The CDR3 runs 14 residues. Germline V gene data show CDR1 as MNHNS and CDR2 as SASEGT. CDR3 DNA: TGTGCCAGCAGTGGACCTACAGGGGGTAGAAGCTACACCTTC. This sequence encodes CASSGPTGGRSYTF.

The rearrangement links TRBV9 to TRBJ2-5, with 9 positions matching TRBD2. The germline V gene encodes CDR1 SGDLS and CDR2 YYNGEE. The CDR3 totals 15 residues. V shed 4 bases, J shed 3 bases, and the junction held 7 bases outside the gene matches. CDR3 region: CASSTAPSGEETQYF. The CDR3 DNA sequence: TGTGCCAGCAGCACCGCCCCTAGCGGGGAAGAGACCCAGTACTTC.

The V call is TRBV25-1, the J call TRBJ1-3; 10 nucleotides line up with TRBD1. Germline CDR1 and CDR2: MGHDK and SYGVNS. The CDR3 consists of 14 residues. V trimming: 4 bases; J trimming: 5 bases; junction bases outside the gene matches: 2. The DNA for the CDR3 is TGTGCCAGCAGTGGACAGGGGGCGAGAAACACCATATATTTT. Its translation: CASSGQGARNTIYF.